This T cell receptor beta chain stems from a study of T cell changes during pregnancy in multiple sclerosis. Here immunoSEQ multiplex PCR was the method, and the copy in TCRdb shows in-frame clones only, minus some. Here the sample spans some 44,000 clones, 90% being singletons. Germline V gene lookup returns CDR1 SGHTA and CDR2 FQGNSA. The CDR3 runs 15 residues. Trimming took 10 bases from V and 5 from J; bases not matched to a gene: 14. The source was CD4+ T cells from peripheral blood mononuclear cells, collected before pregnancy. The TCR sequence derives from a female donor with multiple sclerosis, enrolled in a pregnancy study. This rearrangement joins TRBV7-2 to TRBJ1-1; TRBD1 aligns across 9 bases. CDR3: CATATGQGYLTEAFF. The CDR3 nucleotides are TGTGCCACAGCTACAGGACAGGGGTACCTGACTGAAGCTTTCTTT. The complete variable domain, with remaining parts taken from reference TRBV7-2 and TRBJ1-1, reads GAGVSQSPSNKVTEKGKDVELRCDPISGHTALYWYRQSLGQGLEFLIYFQGNSAPDKSGLPSDRFSAERTGGSVSTLTIQRTQQEDSAVYLCATATGQGYLTEAFFGQGTRLTVV.